Sequencing of this T cell receptor beta chain was carried out in a study of preoperative IRX-2 immunotherapy in early breast cancer. The data were produced by immunoSEQ multiplex PCR, yet TCRdb's version contains in-frame clones alone and is incomplete. The sample holds 25,000 to 30,000 clones, approximately 83% seen once. The treatment denotes: preoperative locoregional IRX-2 cytokine immunotherapy. With 3 bases clipped from V and 4 bases from J, the junction kept 2 bases outside the gene matches. The CDR3 covers 13 residues. Germline CDR1 and CDR2: GTSNPN and SVGIG (reference sequence). The specimen was collected from a patient treated with IRX-2 immunotherapy. The gene calls are TRBV30 and TRBJ1-4, with 7 bases that match TRBD1. This clonotype was sampled from a human donor with breast cancer. CDR3 in amino acids: CAWRTGSNEKLFF. In DNA form, the CDR3 reads TGTGCCTGGAGGACAGGGAGTAATGAAAAACTGTTTTTT.